This TCR beta chain was identified during a study of T cell responses to AZD1222 COVID-19 vaccine. Findings of the study overall: Clonal diversity may have been underestimated, and the donors were mostly white British, with more females than males. Repertoires in all cases were sampled only once the peak T cell response had passed.

This clone was found a few times. Its matching antigen is unknown. V lost 3 bases and J lost 0, with 8 bases in between. Germline V gene data show CDR1 as ENHRY and CDR2 as SYGVKD. The CDR3 extends over 14 amino acids. Using immunoSEQ multiplex PCR, the repertoire was profiled, and TCRdb retains in-frame clones only, with some absent. The sample holds some 100,000 clones, around 84% seen once. The sequence was collected from an adult who received the AZD1222 COVID-19 vaccine. The material sequenced was peripheral blood, taken 28 days after the second AZD1222 dose. V and J are TRBV10-3 and TRBJ1-2; D ambiguous. The DNA of the CDR3 is TGTGCCATCAGTGAAGGTCCTACTAACTATGGCTACACCTTC. Translated: CAISEGPTNYGYTF.